This TCR beta chain is drawn from a study of spatial heterogeneity in lung cancer. Points from the study as a whole: There were more appearances of ubiquitous expanded tumor TCRs in blood at resection than at follow-up.

The sample's time point: sample taken at primary tumor resection. Around 68 TRACERx patients with early, untreated non-small cell lung cancer donated samples. Tumor, nontumor lung or frozen PBMC supplied whole RNA, sequenced without sorting. This clonotype was seen repeatedly, ten times or more. Its specificity is not known. The V and J ends lost 1 base and 5 bases respectively, with 12 bases between them. CDR1 and CDR2 from the germline V gene are MNHEY and SVGAGI. The CDR3 contains 16 residues. TCRdb redid the calling of the 5' RACE reads with MiXCR, one entry per CDR3 protein. The sample includes approximately 66,000 distinct CDR3 sequences, nearly 6.5% of them seen just once.

Source: PBMCs, taken at surgery. The receptor comes from a female donor with early-stage non-small cell lung cancer. This chain connects TRBV6-5 to TRBJ1-6; D may be TRBD1 (6 bases). This CDR3 reads CASSYWGARDNSPLHF. The DNA for the CDR3 is TGTGCCAGCAGTTACTGGGGGGCACGGGATAATTCACCCCTCCACTTT.